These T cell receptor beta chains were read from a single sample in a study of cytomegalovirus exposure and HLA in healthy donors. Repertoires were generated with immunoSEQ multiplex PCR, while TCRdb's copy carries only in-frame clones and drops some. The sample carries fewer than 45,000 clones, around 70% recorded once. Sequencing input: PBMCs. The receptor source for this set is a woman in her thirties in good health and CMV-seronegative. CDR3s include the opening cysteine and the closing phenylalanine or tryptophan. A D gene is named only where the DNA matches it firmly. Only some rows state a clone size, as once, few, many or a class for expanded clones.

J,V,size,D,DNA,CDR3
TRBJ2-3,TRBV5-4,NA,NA,TGTGCCAGCAGCTTGAAGGTCTGGGCTAGCACAGATACGCAGTATTTT,CASSLKVWASTDTQYF
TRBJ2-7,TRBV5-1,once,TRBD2,TGCGCCAGCAGCGCCTCTAGCGGGAGGGCGTGGGAGCAGTACTTC,CASSASSGRAWEQYF
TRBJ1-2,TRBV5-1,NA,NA,TGCGCCAGCAGCCCGGATGGACAGCGCCTCTATGGCTACACCTTC,CASSPDGQRLYGYTF
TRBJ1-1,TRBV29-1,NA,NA,TGCAGCGTTGAGGCAGGAACTGAAGCTTTCTTT,CSVEAGTEAFF
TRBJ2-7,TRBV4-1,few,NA,TGCGCCAGCAGCCATGACTTTTACGAGCAGTACTTC,CASSHDFYEQYF
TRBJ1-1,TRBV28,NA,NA,TGTGCCAGCAGTTATGGGGGCGCAGGTTCGGACACTGAAGCTTTCTTT,CASSYGGAGSDTEAFF
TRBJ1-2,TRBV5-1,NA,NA,TGCGCCAGCAGCTGGGACAACACTAACTATGGCTACACCTTC,CASSWDNTNYGYTF
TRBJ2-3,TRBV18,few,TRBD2,TGTGCCAGCTCACCACTAGCGGGAGCTCCAGATACGCAGTATTTT,CASSPLAGAPDTQYF
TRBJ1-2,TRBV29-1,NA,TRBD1,TGCAGCGTTGCCGGGGGTGGGGACAGGGACAACTATGGCTACACCTTC,CSVAGGGDRDNYGYTF
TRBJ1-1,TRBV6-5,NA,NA,TGTGCCAGCAGTTACCTAGATCCGGGAGGTAGCACTGAAGCTTTCTTT,CASSYLDPGGSTEAFF
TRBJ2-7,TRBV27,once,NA,TGTGCCAGCAGTTTGGGGCTCACCTACGAGCAGTACTTC,CASSLGLTYEQYF
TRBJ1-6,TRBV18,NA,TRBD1,TGTGCCAGCTCCTCGGGAGGGGACAGTTCACCCCTCCACTTT,CASSSGGDSSPLHF
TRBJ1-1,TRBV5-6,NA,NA,TGTGCCAGCAGCTTGACAGGGCGAGAAGCTTTCTTT,CASSLTGREAFF
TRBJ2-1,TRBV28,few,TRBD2,TGTGCCAGCAGTTTGGGGACTAGCGGGGAGCAGTTCTTC,CASSLGTSGEQFF
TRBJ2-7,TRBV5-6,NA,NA,TGTGCCAGCAGCCGGCGTCTGGGGCAGGGCGAGTCCTACGAGCAGTACTTC,CASSRRLGQGESYEQYF
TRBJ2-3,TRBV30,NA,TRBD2,TGTGCCTGGACAAGGCTAGCGGTTAGCACAGATACGCAGTATTTT,CAWTRLAVSTDTQYF
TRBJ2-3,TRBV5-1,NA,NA,TGCGCCAGCAGCTTGCAACGGGATACGCAGTATTTT,CASSLQRDTQYF
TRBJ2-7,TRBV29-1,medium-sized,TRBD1,TGCAGCGTTGGGGACAGGGCCTACGAGCAGTACTTC,CSVGDRAYEQYF
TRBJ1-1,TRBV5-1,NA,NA,TGCGCCAGCAGCTTGGAGGGGTCTTTGGACGCTTTCTTT,CASSLEGSLDAFF
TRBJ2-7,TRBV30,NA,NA,TGTGCCTGGAGTGGAGACCTGACAGGCTTCTCCTACGAGCAGTACTTC,CAWSGDLTGFSYEQYF
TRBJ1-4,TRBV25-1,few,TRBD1,TGTGCCAGCAGTGAAGGCCAGGGGGAAGCTGAAAAACTGTTTTTT,CASSEGQGEAEKLFF
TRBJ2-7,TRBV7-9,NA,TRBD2,TGTGCCAGCAGCCCCGGGACTAGCGGGAGTCTGTCCTACGAGCAGTACTTC,CASSPGTSGSLSYEQYF
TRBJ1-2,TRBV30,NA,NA,TGTGCCTGGAGCGGAGTCTATGGCTACACCTTC,CAWSGVYGYTF
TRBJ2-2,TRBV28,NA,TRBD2,TGTGCCAGCAGTTTTTTGAGCGGGGCGTCCGGGGAGCTGTTTTTT,CASSFLSGASGELFF
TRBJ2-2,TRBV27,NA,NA,TGTGCCAGCATTCGACAGAACACCGGGGAGCTGTTTTTT,CASIRQNTGELFF
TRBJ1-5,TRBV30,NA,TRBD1,TGTGCCTGGGCTAGACAGGGTAGTTGGAATCAGCCCCAGCATTTT,CAWARQGSWNQPQHF
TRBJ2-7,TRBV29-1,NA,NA,TGCACCGCTTCCGAGGGAGGCTACGAGCAGTACTTC,CTASEGGYEQYF
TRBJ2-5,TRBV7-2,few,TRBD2,TGTGCCAGCAGCTTAGTCGGGGGGACTACGATTCAAGAGACCCAGTACTTC,CASSLVGGTTIQETQYF
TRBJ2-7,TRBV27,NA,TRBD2,TGTGCCAGCAGCTGGACTAGCGGGGTCTACGAGCAGTACTTC,CASSWTSGVYEQYF
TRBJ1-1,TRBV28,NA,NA,TGTGCCAGCAGTTCGACCCGACAGGAACACATGAACACTGAAGCTTTCTTT,CASSSTRQEHMNTEAFF
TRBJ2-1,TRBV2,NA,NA,TGTGCCAGCAGCGCGGAATACAATGAGCAGTTCTTC,CASSAEYNEQFF
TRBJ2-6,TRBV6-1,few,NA,TGTGCCAGCAGTGAAGAGCCAGGCTCTGGGGCCAACGTCCTGACTTTC,CASSEEPGSGANVLTF
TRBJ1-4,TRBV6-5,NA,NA,TGTGCCAGCAGTTACTCGGGAGGGGTGGGGGAAAAACTGTTTTTT,CASSYSGGVGEKLFF
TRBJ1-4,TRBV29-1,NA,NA,TGCAGCGTGCGACGCCCAGGACAGAATGAAAAACTGTTTTTT,CSVRRPGQNEKLFF
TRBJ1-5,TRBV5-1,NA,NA,TGCGCCAGCAGCTTGGGTTACAATCAGCCCCAGCATTTT,CASSLGYNQPQHF
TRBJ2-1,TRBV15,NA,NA,TGTGCCACCAGCAGAGATCAGGGGTCCCCCAGCAATGAGCAGTTCTTC,CATSRDQGSPSNEQFF
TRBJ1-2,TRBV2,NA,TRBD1,TGTGCCAGCACAAACCCGGGACAGGCAAACTATGGCTACACCTTC,CASTNPGQANYGYTF
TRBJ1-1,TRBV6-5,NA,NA,TGTGCCAGCAATCAGGGAAATAAAGCTTTCTTT,CASNQGNKAFF
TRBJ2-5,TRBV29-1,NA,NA,TGCAGCGTTGAAAACGGACTATTAAGTAACTTC,CSVENGLLSNF
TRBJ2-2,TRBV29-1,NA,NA,TGCAGCGTTATAGCGGTCGGGGCCGGGGAGCTGTTTTTT,CSVIAVGAGELFF
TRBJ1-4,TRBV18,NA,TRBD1,TGTGCCAGCTCACGCGGGACAGCTGCTAATGAAAAACTGTTTTTT,CASSRGTAANEKLFF
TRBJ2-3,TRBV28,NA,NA,TGTGCCAGCAGTTTACCCGGTACAGATACGCAGTATTTT,CASSLPGTDTQYF
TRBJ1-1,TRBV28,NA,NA,TGTGCCAGCAGTTTAGGACAGTCGAGTGAAGCTTTCTTT,CASSLGQSSEAFF
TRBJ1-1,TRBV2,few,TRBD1,TGTGCCAGCAGTGGGGACAGATATAACACTGAAGCTTTCTTT,CASSGDRYNTEAFF
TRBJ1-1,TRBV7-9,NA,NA,TGTGCCAGCAGACCGGACAAGAACACTGAAGCTTTCTTT,CASRPDKNTEAFF
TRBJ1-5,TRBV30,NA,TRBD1,TGTGCCTGGAGGGGGACAGGGGCGCATCAGCCCCAGCATTTT,CAWRGTGAHQPQHF
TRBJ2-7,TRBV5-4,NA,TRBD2,TGTGCCAGCTCCGGGGGGGCCTACGTCTCCTACGAGCAGTACTTC,CASSGGAYVSYEQYF
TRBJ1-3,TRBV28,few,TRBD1,TGTGCCAGCAGTCACCGACAGGGTCTTTCTGGAAACACCATATATTTT,CASSHRQGLSGNTIYF
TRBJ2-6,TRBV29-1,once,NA,TGCAGCGTTGAAAAGGACATTAACTCTGGGGCCAACGTCCTGACTTTC,CSVEKDINSGANVLTF
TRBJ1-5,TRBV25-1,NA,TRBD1,TGTGCCAGCAGCAGGGACAGAAATCAGCCCCAGCATTTT,CASSRDRNQPQHF
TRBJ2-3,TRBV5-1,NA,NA,TGCGCCAGCAGCTTGGGAAGTGACTCTAGCACAGATACGCAGTATTTT,CASSLGSDSSTDTQYF
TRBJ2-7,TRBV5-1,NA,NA,TGCGCCAGCAGCTTGCTTTTGGACGGGGGATACGAGCAGTACTTC,CASSLLLDGGYEQYF